The 20 T cell receptor beta chains reported below all come from one sample, sequenced in a study of blood T cell repertoires in COVID-19. Here immunoSEQ multiplex PCR was the method, and the copy in TCRdb shows in-frame clones only, minus some. The sample lists around 230,000 clones; 86% were seen once. Sequenced sample: peripheral blood. These receptors were taken from a man in his thirties or forties who had recovered from COVID-19.

V and J are TRBV24-1 and TRBJ1-1; D possibly corresponds to TRBD1 (5 bases). Germline V gene data show CDR1 as KGHDR and CDR2 as SFDVKD. This CDR3 is built from 17 residues. V was shortened by 3 bases and J by 4 bases, with 20 bases between the two germline ends. The CDR3, as DNA: TGTGCCACCAGTGATGAGAGGTCCATCAGGGTATCCACTGAAGCTTTCTTT. This encodes CATSDERSIRVSTEAFF.

V gene TRBV4-2 combines with J gene TRBJ2-7; D gene unclear. Germline loops: CDR1 LGHNA, CDR2 YNFKEQ. The CDR3 is 13 residues long. V dropped 3 bases and J dropped 3 bases, with 9 bases sitting between them. The chain's CDR3 is CASSQGTVYEQYF. CDR3 DNA sequence: TGTGCCAGCAGCCAGGGTACAGTCTACGAGCAGTACTTC.

The gene calls are TRBV29-1 and TRBJ2-3; D unclear. V lost 7 bases, J lost 2 bases, and 4 bases lay in between. The germline V gene encodes CDR1 SQVTM and CDR2 ANQGSEA. The CDR3 length is 10 residues. As DNA, the CDR3 is TGCAGCGCCTTCACAGATACGCAGTATTTT. Protein: CSAFTDTQYF.

This sequence joins TRBV6-1 and TRBJ2-7; TRBD2 is a possible D gene (5 bases). Trimming pared 2 bases from V and 0 bases from J, leaving 11 bases between. The germline CDR1 and CDR2 sequences are MNHNS and SASEGT. The CDR3 spans 15 residues. CDR3 loop: CASSEPGAGSYEQYF. In DNA, the CDR3 is TGTGCCAGCAGTGAACCAGGCGCGGGCTCCTACGAGCAGTACTTC.

The chain is built from TRBV9 and TRBJ1-6, with TRBD1 matching 7 bases. This CDR3 contains 15 residues. After removal of 3 bases from V and 6 bases from J, the junction contained 6 bases not matched to a gene. Per the germline V gene, CDR1 is SGDLS and CDR2 is YYNGEE. The CDR3 coding sequence is TGTGCCAGCAGCGACACGGGACAGCGTAATTCACCCCTCCACTTT. Translation: CASSDTGQRNSPLHF. The whole variable domain, filled in from reference TRBV9 and TRBJ1-6, reads DSGVTQTPKHLITATGQRVTLRCSPRSGDLSVYWYQQSLDQGLQFLIQYYNGEERAKGNILERFSAQQFPDLHSELNLSSLELGDSALYFCASSDTGQRNSPLHFGNGTRLTVT.

The gene calls are TRBV6-2 or TRBV6-3 and TRBJ1-1, with 8 bases aligning to TRBD1. The CDR3 has 17 amino acids. V shed 2 bases, J shed 0 bases, and the junction held 8 bases outside the gene matches. CDR1 and CDR2 (germline): MNHEY, SVGEGT. The CDR3 protein is CASSYDSGGLLNTEAFF. As DNA, the CDR3 is TGTGCCAGCAGTTACGACTCAGGGGGCTTATTGAACACTGAAGCTTTCTTT.

This clone was found once. The chain uses TRBV4-1 and TRBJ2-7; D may be TRBD2 (5 bases). This CDR3 contains 14 residues. Trimming shortened V by 0 bases and J by 4 bases, and 10 bases separated the two germline ends. The germline gives CDR1 MGHRA, CDR2 YSYEKL. The CDR3 DNA is TGCGCCAGCAGCCAAGAAGGGCTAGCTTACGAGCAGTACTTC. It is translated as CASSQEGLAYEQYF.

V is TRBV6-1 and J is TRBJ1-5, with TRBD1 as a possible D gene (6 bases). CDR3 length equals 16 residues. Germline values: CDR1 MNHNS, CDR2 SASEGT. V lost 2 bases and J lost 4, with 15 bases in between. The CDR3 protein is CASSELGGGANQPQHF. The DNA for the CDR3 is TGTGCCAGCAGTGAACTAGGGGGGGGCGCTAATCAGCCCCAGCATTTT.

This rearrangement joins TRBV19 to TRBJ2-5; 12 bases match TRBD2. V dropped 3 bases and J dropped 2; count of bases not matched to a gene: 1. The CDR3 has 15 amino acids. From germline, CDR1 is LNHDA and CDR2 SQIVND (reference sequence). The CDR3 loop reads CASSMTSGGQETQYF. CDR3 DNA sequence: TGTGCCAGTAGTATGACTAGCGGGGGACAAGAGACCCAGTACTTC. The whole variable domain, remainder taken from reference TRBV19 and TRBJ2-5, is DGGITQSPKYLFRKEGQNVTLSCEQNLNHDAMYWYRQDPGQGLRLIYYSQIVNDFQKGDIAEGYSVSREKKESFPLTVTSAQKNPTAFYLCASSMTSGGQETQYFGPGTRLLVL.

CDR3 DNA: TGTGCCAGCAGCTTACTAGCGGGGGGGCTGATGTACAATGAGCAGTTCTTC. Its translation is CASSLLAGGLMYNEQFF. J is TRBJ2-1 and V is TRBV11-2, with 12 bases lining up with TRBD2. There are 17 residues in the CDR3. Looked up from germline, CDR1 is SGHAT and CDR2 is FQNNGV. The trim removed 2 bases at V and 4 bases at J, leaving 6 bases unmatched.

V is TRBV27 and J is TRBJ1-2; 8 bases fit TRBD1. The V gene's germline CDR1 is MNHEY and CDR2 SMNVEV (reference sequence). This CDR3 contains 16 residues. V was pared by 5 bases and J by 0 bases, with 8 bases of the junction left unmatched. CDR3 amino acids: CASSLAGQGSNYGYTF. CDR3 coding DNA: TGTGCCAGCAGTCTGGCCGGACAGGGTTCTAACTATGGCTACACCTTC.

The sample holds one count of this clone. The rearrangement joins TRBV27 to TRBJ2-5; D is possibly TRBD2 (6 bases). V was shortened by 4 bases and J by 5 bases, with 17 bases between the two germline ends. CDR1 and CDR2 (germline): MNHEY, SMNVEV (reference sequence). CDR3 length: 15 amino acids. The DNA of the CDR3 is TGTGCCAGCAGTTCGCCACTCCTAGCGCAGGAGACCCAGTACTTC. It specifies CASSSPLLAQETQYF.

This clone was found once. The chain combines TRBV3-1 (or the pseudogene TRBV3-2) with TRBJ2-7; D not certain. Germline-derived CDR1 and CDR2 are LGHDT and YNNKEL (reference sequence). The V and J ends lost 0 bases and 1 base respectively, with 7 bases between them. The CDR3 has 14 residues. CDR3 nucleotides: TGTGCCAGCAGCCAAGATTGGGCTTCCTACGAGCAGTACTTC. It is translated as CASSQDWASYEQYF.

To note about this clone: Other nucleotide sequences in the sample specify the same CDR3. The chain employs TRBV5-1 and TRBJ2-3; D might be TRBD2 (5 bases). This CDR3 has 15 amino acids. Germline loops: CDR1 SGHRS, CDR2 YFSETQ. The ends were cut back, 0 bases at V and 0 bases at J, with 8 bases in the middle. CDR3 amino acids: CASSLEGASTDTQYF. The DNA of the CDR3 is TGCGCCAGCAGCTTGGAGGGAGCTAGCACAGATACGCAGTATTTT. Filled out from reference TRBV5-1 and TRBJ2-3, the complete variable domain reads KAGVTQTPRYLIKTRGQQVTLSCSPISGHRSVSWYQQTPGQGLQFLFEYFSETQRNKGNFPGRFSGRQFSNSRSEMNVSTLELGDSALYLCASSLEGASTDTQYFGPGTRLTVL.

The chain carries TRBV5-1 and TRBJ2-1; D might be TRBD2 (6 bases). CDR1 and CDR2 (germline): SGHRS, YFSETQ. The CDR3 is 17 amino acids. V shed 0 bases and J shed 5 bases, with 18 bases lying between them. CDR3 sequence reads: CASSLGVSGQRDNEQFF. CDR3 nucleotides: TGCGCCAGCAGCTTGGGGGTATCGGGTCAGCGGGACAATGAGCAGTTCTTC. Full variable domain (rest looked up from reference TRBV5-1 and TRBJ2-1): KAGVTQTPRYLIKTRGQQVTLSCSPISGHRSVSWYQQTPGQGLQFLFEYFSETQRNKGNFPGRFSGRQFSNSRSEMNVSTLELGDSALYLCASSLGVSGQRDNEQFFGPGTRLTVL.

The chain is built from TRBV5-1 and TRBJ2-5; 11 bases are shared with TRBD1. V gave up 0 bases and J gave up 5 bases; unmatched junction bases: 9. The CDR3 sequence is 17 residues long. Germline V gene sequence: CDR1 SGHRS, CDR2 YFSETQ. The CDR3 coding sequence is TGCGCCAGCAGCTTGGGCTCCGGGACAGGGGGTGTGGAGACCCAGTACTTC. Its protein is CASSLGSGTGGVETQYF.

This chain links TRBV6-1 with TRBJ1-1; D gene unclear. This CDR3 is 16 amino acids long. Per the germline V gene, CDR1 is MNHNS and CDR2 is SASEGT. Trimming stripped 3 bases from V and 0 bases from J, with 14 bases between. CDR3 region: CASSEVRLVMNTEAFF. DNA of the CDR3: TGTGCCAGCAGTGAGGTTCGGTTAGTTATGAACACTGAAGCTTTCTTT.

The chain is built from TRBV6-5 and TRBJ1-2; D unclear. Germline V lookup: CDR1 MNHEY, CDR2 SVGAGI. This CDR3 contains 13 residues. V lost 2 bases to trimming and J lost 7 bases, with 11 bases between them. CDR3 nucleotide sequence: TGTGCCAGCAGTTACGCGGGATCCAGTGGCTACACCTTC. Its translation is CASSYAGSSGYTF.

This chain joins TRBV12-5 and TRBJ1-1; D is unresolved. The V and J ends lost 4 bases and 1 base respectively, with 10 bases between them. This CDR3 spans 14 amino acids. Germline V gives CDR1 LGHNT, CDR2 FRNRAP. The CDR3 DNA sequence: TGTGCTAGTGGTTCGGGCCGGGGGAACACTGAAGCTTTCTTT. Protein: CASGSGRGNTEAFF.

J is TRBJ2-3 and V is TRBV4-2; 7 bases line up with TRBD2. V was pared by 6 bases and J by 2 bases, with 14 bases of the junction left unmatched. This CDR3 spans 17 amino acids. Germline V gene sequence: CDR1 LGHNA, CDR2 YNFKEQ. The CDR3 region has the DNA TGTGCCAGCAGATCCCTCCCGACTAGCTCTAACACAGATACGCAGTATTTT. This sequence encodes CASRSLPTSSNTDTQYF.